The rows below give T cell receptor beta chains drawn from one sample of a study of shared clonotypes between healthy human individuals. Using immunoSEQ multiplex PCR, the repertoire was profiled, and TCRdb retains in-frame clones only, with some absent. The sample lists about 1.5 million clones; 95% to 99% were seen once. The material sequenced was naive CD4+ T cells sorted from blood. These receptors were taken from a man between 25 and 39 years old in good health. Both conserved end residues are trimmed from each CDR3.

J gene: TRBJ2-5
V gene: TRBV10-3
CDR3 protein: AISVRDPGQETQY

J gene: TRBJ2-7
V gene: TRBV10-3
CDR3 protein: AISTGTGTNQQY

J gene: TRBJ1-4
V gene: TRBV29-1
CDR3 protein: SVVTGHEKLF

J gene: TRBJ2-7
V gene: TRBV28
CDR3 protein: ASSFQVYEQY

J gene: TRBJ1-1
V gene: TRBV18
CDR3 protein: ASRSAGRMNTEAF

J gene: TRBJ2-7
V gene: TRBV20-1
CDR3 protein: SALAVYEQY

J gene: TRBJ2-7
V gene: TRBV7-2
CDR3 protein: ASSSRYASSYEQY

J gene: TRBJ2-2
V gene: TRBV18
CDR3 protein: ASSPLRLAGPSGAGELF

J gene: TRBJ2-7
V gene: TRBV28
CDR3 protein: ASRFRGLLAKGYEQY

J gene: TRBJ2-2
V gene: TRBV5-1
CDR3 protein: ASSPWDSGGGELF

J gene: TRBJ1-5
V gene: TRBV6-1
CDR3 protein: ASSTGHNQPQH

J gene: TRBJ2-5
V gene: TRBV5-4
CDR3 protein: ASSSSGNFEETQY

J gene: TRBJ2-5
V gene: TRBV21-1
CDR3 protein: ASSPAGNQETQY

J gene: TRBJ1-5
V gene: TRBV28
CDR3 protein: ASSSPARGAYQPQH

J gene: TRBJ1-2
V gene: TRBV6-4
CDR3 protein: ASSDSDNTGDYGYT

J gene: TRBJ2-1
V gene: TRBV28
CDR3 protein: ASSPWSSYNEQF

J gene: TRBJ1-2
V gene: TRBV6-1
CDR3 protein: ASVEDTFYGYT

J gene: TRBJ2-7
V gene: TRBV7-9
CDR3 protein: ASSLRADPSY

J gene: TRBJ2-5
V gene: TRBV7-9
CDR3 protein: ASSYSSRVETQY

J gene: TRBJ2-3
V gene: TRBV10-2
CDR3 protein: ASSESSGSEWTQY

J gene: TRBJ2-7
V gene: TRBV9
CDR3 protein: ASSVEERNSDEQY

J gene: TRBJ2-1
V gene: TRBV5-1
CDR3 protein: ASSLASGTYNEQF

J gene: TRBJ2-7
V gene: TRBV5-1
CDR3 protein: ASRPFGGPFYEQY